The 17 T cell receptor beta chains given below trace back to one sample, sequenced in a study of T cells in narcolepsy. Only in-frame clones appear in the TCRdb table, and some are missing; sequencing was by immunoSEQ multiplex PCR. Seen here are 30,000 to 35,000 clones, around 86% observed once, and the top ten hold about 2.7%. Sequencing input: CD45RA- memory CD4+ T cells from PBMCs. All receptors derive from a human donor with narcolepsy.

The chain joins TRBV30 to TRBJ1-4; D remains unclear. With 5 bases removed from V and 0 bases from J, the gap between germline ends came to 10 bases. CDR1 is GTSNPN and CDR2 is SVGIG in the germline V gene (reference sequence). There are 14 residues in the CDR3. This CDR3 reads CAWLEPATNEKLFF. In DNA form, the CDR3 reads TGTGCCTGGTTGGAGCCCGCAACTAATGAAAAACTGTTTTTT.

The chain recombines TRBV30 with TRBJ1-5; 7 bases are a match to TRBD1. J was trimmed by 4 bases and V by 5 bases; bases with no gene match: 5. The CDR3 spans 13 residues. Germline CDR1 is GTSNPN and CDR2 is SVGIG (reference sequence). The CDR3: CAWDRERNQPQHF. The CDR3 bases are TGTGCCTGGGACAGGGAAAGAAATCAGCCCCAGCATTTT. Together with reference TRBV30 and TRBJ1-5, the CDR3 gives the full variable domain: SQTIHQWPATLVQPVGSPLSLECTVEGTSNPNLYWYRQAAGRGLQLLFYSVGIGQISSEVPQNLSASRPQDRQFILSSKKLLLSDSGFYLCAWDRERNQPQHFGDGTRLSIL.

The chain employs TRBV7-6 and TRBJ2-5; a weak D match, TRBD1 (7 bases). CDR1 and CDR2 from the germline V gene are SGHVS and FNYEAQ. This CDR3 has 15 amino acids. Deletions cut 2 bases from V and 2 bases from J, with 12 bases between. CDR3: CASSLPGGRQETQYF. CDR3 sequence (DNA): TGTGCCAGCAGCTTACCAGGGGGGAGACAAGAGACCCAGTACTTC. The variable domain in full, completed from reference TRBV7-6 and TRBJ2-5, reads GAGVSQSPRYKVTKRGQDVALRCDPISGHVSLYWYRQALGQGPEFLTYFNYEAQQDKSGLPNDRFSAERPEGSISTLTIQRTEQRDSAMYRCASSLPGGRQETQYFGPGTRLLVL.

The rearrangement links TRBV5-1 to TRBJ2-5; TRBD2 agrees at 7 bases. The CDR3 is 14 amino acids. Germline lookup yields CDR1 SGHRS and CDR2 YFSETQ. With 4 bases clipped from V and 9 bases from J, the junction kept 12 bases outside the gene matches. The CDR3 protein is CASSAYTARGAQYF. In nucleotides, the CDR3 is TGCGCCAGCAGCGCCTATACCGCCCGGGGGGCCCAGTACTTC.

This rearrangement joins TRBV19 to TRBJ2-5; 11 nucleotides align to TRBD1. This CDR3 contains 14 residues. Trimming removed 6 bases from V and 6 bases from J; junction bases left unmatched: 6. In germline, CDR1 is LNHDA, CDR2 SQIVND (reference sequence). Here the CDR3 DNA reads TGTGCCAGTAGGCTGGGACAGGGGGAAAAGACCCAGTACTTC. Protein product: CASRLGQGEKTQYF.

The chain joins TRBV10-2 to TRBJ2-1, with 7 bases lining up with TRBD2. This CDR3 spans 14 amino acids. In germline, CDR1 is WSHSY, CDR2 SAAADI. The ends lost 3 bases at V and 3 bases at J; junction bases unmatched: 2. This chain's CDR3 is CASSDGGSYNEQFF. The CDR3 DNA reads as TGCGCCAGCAGTGATGGCGGGAGCTACAATGAGCAGTTCTTC.

The genes are TRBV11-2 and TRBJ2-3; D may be TRBD1 (5 bases). This CDR3 has 15 amino acids. Germline CDR1 is SGHAT and CDR2 is FQNNGV. Trimming left V 2 bases short and J 6 bases short, with 15 bases between. CDR3 residues: CASSLFVAGSDTQYF. The DNA of the CDR3 is TGTGCCAGCAGCTTATTTGTGGCAGGGTCTGATACGCAGTATTTT. Drawing the rest from reference TRBV11-2 and TRBJ2-3, the complete variable domain is EAGVAQSPRYKIIEKRQSVAFWCNPISGHATLYWYQQILGQGPKLLIQFQNNGVVDDSQLPKDRFSAERLKGVDSTLKIQPAKLEDSAVYLCASSLFVAGSDTQYFGPGTRLTVL.

The rearrangement links TRBV7-6 to TRBJ1-5; 10 bases match TRBD1. V lost 5 bases, J lost 8 bases, and 6 bases stayed unmatched. The CDR3 covers 14 residues. CDR1 and CDR2 (germline): SGHVS, FNYEAQ. As DNA, the CDR3 is TGTGCCAGCAGCCCGACAGGGGGCCTAAAGCCCCAGCATTTT. Amino acids: CASSPTGGLKPQHF.

This clone was recorded a few times. The chain links TRBV7-2 to TRBJ2-7, with a weak D call TRBD2 (6 bases). Germline CDR1 is SGHTA and CDR2 is FQGNSA. This CDR3 has 13 residues. V was trimmed by 5 bases and J by 5 bases, leaving 13 bases between them. The CDR3 nucleotides read TGTGCCAGCAGCCGAGGCCCGGGGGACGAGCAGTACTTC. It codes for CASSRGPGDEQYF.

Note on this clone: At one of its ends the junction is not consistent with the germline gene, which may arise from a read error. V gene TRBV6-5 combines with J gene TRBJ1-1; a possible D gene is TRBD1 (6 bases). Per germline, CDR1 MNHEY and CDR2 SVGAGI. This CDR3 is built from 13 residues. CDR3: CASGKQGRAEALF. The CDR3 region has the DNA TGTGCCAGCGGTAAGCAGGGGAGGGCTGAAGCTCTCTTT.

The chain combines TRBV18 with TRBJ2-2; D might be TRBD1 (6 bases). CDR3 length equals 14 residues. Germline lookup yields CDR1 KGHSH and CDR2 LQKENI. Trimming removed 4 bases from V and 5 bases from J, with 11 bases in between. Written as DNA, the CDR3 is TGTGCCAGCTCACAGGGGGAAGATACCGGGGAGCTGTTTTTT. Protein product: CASSQGEDTGELFF. The full variable domain, rest sourced from reference TRBV18 and TRBJ2-2, is NAGVMQNPRHLVRRRGQEARLRCSPMKGHSHVYWYRQLPEEGLKFMVYLQKENIIDESGMPKERFSAEFPKEGPSILRIQQVVRGDSAAYFCASSQGEDTGELFFGEGSRLTVL.

The genes are TRBV28 and TRBJ1-4; the D gene is possibly TRBD1 (5 bases). This CDR3 is 15 amino acids long. Germline values: CDR1 MDHEN, CDR2 SYDVKM. Trimming shortened V by 8 bases and J by 15 bases, and 28 bases separated the two germline ends. The CDR3 coding sequence is TGTGCCAGCTCCCTCTGGGGCATTAGGGGTCCTGTCTTGTTTTTT. Amino acids: CASSLWGIRGPVLFF.

The chain combines TRBV2 with TRBJ1-2; the match to TRBD1 covers 10 bases. Germline V gives CDR1 SNHLY, CDR2 FYNNEI. The CDR3 is made up of 15 amino acids. The ends lost 2 bases at V and 8 bases at J; junction bases unmatched: 8. CDR3 bases: TGTGCCAGCAGTGAATTAGACGGGACAGGGGAAGGCTACACCTTC. Translating gives CASSELDGTGEGYTF. Looking up the rest from reference TRBV2 and TRBJ1-2 gives the full variable domain: EPEVTQTPSHQVTQMGQEVILRCVPISNHLYFYWYRQILGQKVEFLVSFYNNEISEKSEIFDDQFSVERPDGSNFTLKIRSTKLEDSAMYFCASSELDGTGEGYTFGSGTRLTVV.

This rearrangement joins TRBV19 to TRBJ1-1, with D perhaps TRBD1 (6 bases). This CDR3 is 13 amino acids long. The V gene's germline CDR1 is LNHDA and CDR2 SQIVND (reference sequence). Trimming took off 4 bases at V and 1 base at J, with 7 bases between the two ends. CDR3 nucleotides: TGTGCCAGTAGTAACAGGGCGAACACTGAAGCTTTCTTT. Its translation: CASSNRANTEAFF.

This clone was seen a single time. At one end, the junction sequence differs from germline, possibly due to a read error. V and J are TRBV18 and TRBJ2-4; D might be TRBD2 (6 bases). The CDR3 contains 14 residues. Germline V lookup: CDR1 KGHSH, CDR2 LQKENI. The DNA for the CDR3 is TGTGCCGGCTCACTTGCTATGGGGAGGAACATTCAGTACTTC. It encodes CAGSLAMGRNIQYF.

The chain is built from TRBV5-1 and TRBJ1-4, with a possible D match to TRBD1 (5 bases). Germline loops: CDR1 SGHRS, CDR2 YFSETQ. Trimming took 4 bases from V and 2 from J, leaving 12 bases between them. The CDR3 consists of 15 residues. CDR3 residues: CASSPSGGTNEKLFF. The CDR3 DNA follows: TGCGCCAGCAGCCCCTCGGGGGGGACTAATGAAAAACTGTTTTTT. Looking up the rest from reference TRBV5-1 and TRBJ1-4 gives the full variable domain: KAGVTQTPRYLIKTRGQQVTLSCSPISGHRSVSWYQQTPGQGLQFLFEYFSETQRNKGNFPGRFSGRQFSNSRSEMNVSTLELGDSALYLCASSPSGGTNEKLFFGSGTQLSVL.

V and J are TRBV29-1 and TRBJ2-1; no clear D gene. This CDR3 contains 12 residues. Trimming took off 6 bases at V and 4 bases at J, with 10 bases between the two ends. The germline V gene encodes CDR1 SQVTM and CDR2 ANQGSEA. The CDR3 region is CSVLEDYNEQFF. CDR3 bases: TGCAGCGTCCTTGAAGATTACAATGAGCAGTTCTTC.